This T cell receptor (beta chain) was recovered during a study of a mutant IDH1 vaccine in newly diagnosed glioma. Study as a whole: Patients, over weeks 1, 3, 5, 7, 11, 15, 19 and 23, received a total of eight vaccinations. Onset of vaccination occurred 4-6 weeks following radiotherapy alone, or with temozolomide cycles.

Trimming removed 2 bases from V and 7 bases from J, with 3 bases in between. The CDR3 is made up of 11 amino acids. The germline gives CDR1 KGHSH, CDR2 LQKENI. Sequencing used immunoSEQ multiplex PCR; TCRdb keeps in-frame clones, though not all of them. The profile shows around 34,000 clones, 80% to 90% of them singletons. To note about this clone: The antigen is not known.

The time point was: week 23, last vaccination. The investigators gave 300 ug of mutant IDH1 20-mer peptide in each vaccine dose, together with topical imiquimod. Donors had new IDH1-mutant astrocytomas of WHO grade 3 or 4 (ATRX-lost). Study-level findings and limits: Immune responses induced by the vaccine were seen in over 80% of patients, spanning multiple MHC alleles.

Specimen: PBMCs, collected from a glioma patient whose treatment included an IDH1 peptide vaccine. The chain couples TRBV18 to TRBJ2-1; D is ambiguous. The sequence came from a man aged 40-49 years with glioma. The CDR3 sequence is CASSPKNEQFF. In DNA form, the CDR3 reads TGTGCCAGCTCACCAAAGAATGAGCAGTTCTTC.